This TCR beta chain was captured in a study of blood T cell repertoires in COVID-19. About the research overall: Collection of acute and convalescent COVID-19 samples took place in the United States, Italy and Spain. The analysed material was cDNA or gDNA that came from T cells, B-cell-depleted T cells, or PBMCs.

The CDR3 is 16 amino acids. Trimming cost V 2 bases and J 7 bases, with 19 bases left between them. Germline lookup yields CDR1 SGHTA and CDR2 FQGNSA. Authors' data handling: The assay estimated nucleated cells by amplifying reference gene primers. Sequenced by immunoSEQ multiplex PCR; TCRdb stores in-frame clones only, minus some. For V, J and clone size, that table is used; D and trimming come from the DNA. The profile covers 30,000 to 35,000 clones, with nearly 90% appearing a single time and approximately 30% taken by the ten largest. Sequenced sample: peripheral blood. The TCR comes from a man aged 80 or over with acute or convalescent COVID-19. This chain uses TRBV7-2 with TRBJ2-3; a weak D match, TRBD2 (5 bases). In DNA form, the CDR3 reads TGTGCCAGCAGCTTAAGCGGACTCCTGCTGTTGAATACGCAGTATTTT. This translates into CASSLSGLLLLNTQYF.